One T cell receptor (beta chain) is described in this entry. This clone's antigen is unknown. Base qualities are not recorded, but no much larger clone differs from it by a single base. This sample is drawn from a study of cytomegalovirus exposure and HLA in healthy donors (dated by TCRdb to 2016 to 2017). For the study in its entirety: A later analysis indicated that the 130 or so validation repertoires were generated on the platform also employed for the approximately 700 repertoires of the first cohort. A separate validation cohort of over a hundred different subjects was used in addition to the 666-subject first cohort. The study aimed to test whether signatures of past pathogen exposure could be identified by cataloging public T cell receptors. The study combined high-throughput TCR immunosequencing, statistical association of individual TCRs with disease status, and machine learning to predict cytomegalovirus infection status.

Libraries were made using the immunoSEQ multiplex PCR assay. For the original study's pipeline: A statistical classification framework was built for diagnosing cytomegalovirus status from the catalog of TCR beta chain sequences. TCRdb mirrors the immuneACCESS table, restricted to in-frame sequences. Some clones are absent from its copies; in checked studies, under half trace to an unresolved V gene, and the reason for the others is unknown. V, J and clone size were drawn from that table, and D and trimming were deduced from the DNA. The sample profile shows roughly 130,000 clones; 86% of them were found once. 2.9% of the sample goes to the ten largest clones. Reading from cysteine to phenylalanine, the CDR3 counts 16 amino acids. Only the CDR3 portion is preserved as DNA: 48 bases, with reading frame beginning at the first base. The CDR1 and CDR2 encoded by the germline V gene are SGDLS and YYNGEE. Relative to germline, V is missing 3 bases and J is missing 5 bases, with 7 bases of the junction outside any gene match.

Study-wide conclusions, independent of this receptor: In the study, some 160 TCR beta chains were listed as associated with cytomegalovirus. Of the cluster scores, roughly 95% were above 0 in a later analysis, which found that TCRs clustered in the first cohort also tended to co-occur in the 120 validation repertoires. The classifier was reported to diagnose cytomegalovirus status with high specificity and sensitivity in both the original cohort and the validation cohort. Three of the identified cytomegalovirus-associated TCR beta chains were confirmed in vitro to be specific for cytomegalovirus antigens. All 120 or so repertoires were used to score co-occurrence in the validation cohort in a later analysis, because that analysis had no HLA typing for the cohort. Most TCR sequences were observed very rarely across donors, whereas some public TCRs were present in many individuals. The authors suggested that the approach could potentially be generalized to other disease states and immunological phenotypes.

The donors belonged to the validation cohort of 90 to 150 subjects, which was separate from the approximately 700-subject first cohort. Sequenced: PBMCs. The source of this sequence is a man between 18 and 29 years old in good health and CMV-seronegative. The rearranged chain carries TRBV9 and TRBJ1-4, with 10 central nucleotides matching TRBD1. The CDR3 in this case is CASSAWVGQGNEKLFF. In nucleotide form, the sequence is TGTGCCAGCAGCGCGTGGGTGGGACAGGGGAATGAAAAACTGTTTTTT.